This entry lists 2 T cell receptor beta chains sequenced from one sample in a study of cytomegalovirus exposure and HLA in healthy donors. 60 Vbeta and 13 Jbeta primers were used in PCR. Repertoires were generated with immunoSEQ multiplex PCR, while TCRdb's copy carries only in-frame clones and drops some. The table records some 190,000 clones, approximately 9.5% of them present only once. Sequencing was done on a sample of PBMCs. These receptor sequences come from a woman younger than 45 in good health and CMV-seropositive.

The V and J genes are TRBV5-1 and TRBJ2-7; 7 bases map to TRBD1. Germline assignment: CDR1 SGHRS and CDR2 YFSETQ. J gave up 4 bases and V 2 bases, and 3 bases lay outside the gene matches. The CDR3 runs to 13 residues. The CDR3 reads CASSFGRGYEQYF. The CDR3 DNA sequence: TGCGCCAGCAGCTTTGGCAGGGGGTACGAGCAGTACTTC.

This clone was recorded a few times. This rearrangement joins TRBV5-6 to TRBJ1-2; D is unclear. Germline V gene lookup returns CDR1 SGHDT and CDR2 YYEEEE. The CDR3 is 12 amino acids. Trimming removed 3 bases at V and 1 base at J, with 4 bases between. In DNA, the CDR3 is TGTGCCAGCAGCTGGAGTAACTATGGCTACACCTTC. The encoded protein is CASSWSNYGYTF.